This is a list of T cell receptor beta chains from one sample in a study of cytomegalovirus exposure and HLA in healthy donors. Sequencing used immunoSEQ multiplex PCR; TCRdb keeps in-frame clones, though not all of them. The sample yields around 65,000 clones, around 92% seen once. Sequencing used PBMCs. These receptor sequences come from a man between 18 and 35 years old in good health and CMV-seropositive. CDR3s include the opening cysteine and the closing phenylalanine or tryptophan. The order of the fields is V gene, D gene, clone size, J gene, CDR3 protein, CDR3 DNA. The D gene is left open where the match is weak. Size tells how often a clone was seen (once, few, many) or the class of an expanded clone, and some rows leave it out.

>TRBV7-6|TRBD2|.|TRBJ2-3
CASSLVRGLAGDTDTQYF
TGTGCCAGCAGCTTAGTTAGGGGACTAGCGGGAGATACAGATACGCAGTATTTT
>TRBV5-6|TRBD1|.|TRBJ2-2
CASSAGTGVISGELFF
TGTGCCAGCAGCGCCGGGACAGGGGTAATCAGCGGGGAGCTGTTTTTT
>TRBV5-6|.|.|TRBJ1-1
CASSQRDWNTEAFF
TGTGCCAGCAGCCAACGGGACTGGAACACTGAAGCTTTCTTT
>TRBV4-1|TRBD1|.|TRBJ1-3
CASSHELDRVSSGNTIYF
TGCGCCAGCAGCCACGAATTGGACAGGGTGAGCTCTGGAAACACCATATATTTT
>TRBV5-1|.|.|TRBJ1-1
CASSLEGTRNTEAFF
TGCGCCAGCAGCTTGGAGGGGACTCGAAACACTGAAGCTTTCTTT
>TRBV7-9|TRBD2|few|TRBJ2-7
CASSSPEGSGGTYEQYF
TGTGCCAGCAGCTCCCCAGAAGGAAGCGGGGGGACCTACGAGCAGTACTTC
>TRBV20-1|.|.|TRBJ2-5
CSALPRETQYF
TGCAGTGCTCTACCCCGGGAGACCCAGTACTTC
>TRBV29-1|.|.|TRBJ1-2
CSVVGAREGYTF
TGCAGCGTTGTGGGGGCGAGGGAGGGCTACACCTTC
>TRBV6-5|.|.|TRBJ1-2
CASSHGTNGNYGYTF
TGTGCCAGCAGCCACGGTACCAACGGGAACTATGGCTACACCTTC
>TRBV19|.|.|TRBJ2-3
CASKPGWSTDTQYF
TGTGCCAGTAAACCGGGTTGGAGCACAGATACGCAGTATTTT
>TRBV4-1|.|.|TRBJ2-3
CASSQVRVESTDTQYF
TGCGCCAGCAGCCAAGTCAGGGTCGAGAGCACAGATACGCAGTATTTT
>TRBV5-1|TRBD1|.|TRBJ2-1
CASSPGGLSYNEQFF
TGCGCCAGCAGCCCAGGGGGCTTGTCCTACAATGAGCAGTTCTTC
>TRBV7-6|TRBD1|.|TRBJ1-2
CASSSGTEAAYTF
TGTGCCAGCAGCTCCGGGACAGAAGCCGCCTACACCTTC
>TRBV5-4|TRBD2|.|TRBJ2-5
CASSPRREVETQYF
TGTGCCAGCAGCCCCAGGCGGGAGGTCGAGACCCAGTACTTC
>TRBV30|.|.|TRBJ2-4
CAWKDSGDIQYF
TGTGCCTGGAAGGACAGTGGGGACATTCAGTACTTC
>TRBV10-3|.|.|TRBJ2-2
CAIRQITNTGELFF
TGTGCCATCCGACAGATCACGAACACCGGGGAGCTGTTTTTT
>TRBV29-1|.|.|TRBJ2-1
CSVEGDRRTDNEQFF
TGCAGCGTTGAAGGGGACCGGCGGACAGACAATGAGCAGTTCTTC
>TRBV30|.|.|TRBJ2-1
CAWSKNGGLDEQFF
TGTGCCTGGAGTAAAAATGGCGGCTTGGATGAGCAGTTCTTC
>TRBV6-1|.|once|TRBJ2-5
CASSEHSQETQYF
TGTGCCAGCAGTGAACATAGCCAAGAGACCCAGTACTTC
>TRBV11-3|TRBD2|.|TRBJ2-1
CASSLGLAGNNEQFF
TGTGCCAGCAGCTTGGGACTAGCGGGAAACAATGAGCAGTTCTTC
>TRBV4-1|.|.|TRBJ1-1
CASSQETGSTEAFF
TGCGCCAGCAGCCAAGAAACAGGGTCCACTGAAGCTTTCTTT
>TRBV11-2|TRBD2|.|TRBJ2-1
CASSLEGLAGGPSNEQFF
TGTGCCAGCAGCTTGGAAGGACTAGCGGGAGGCCCCTCTAATGAGCAGTTCTTC
>TRBV28|.|.|TRBJ1-1
CASSLSAEAFF
TGTGCCAGCAGTTTATCGGCGGAGGCTTTCTTT
>TRBV18|TRBD1|.|TRBJ1-1
CASSPVGGTVNTEAFF
TGTGCCAGCTCACCGGTTGGGGGGACAGTGAACACTGAAGCTTTCTTT
>TRBV5-1|.|.|TRBJ2-7
CASSEQGGVQYF
TGCGCCAGCTCGGAGCAGGGCGGGGTGCAGTACTTC
>TRBV27|TRBD1|.|TRBJ1-1
CASTAGGLNTEAFF
TGTGCCAGCACCGCAGGGGGCCTGAACACTGAAGCTTTCTTT
>TRBV4-2|.|.|TRBJ2-2
CASSLSRDAGELFF
TGTGCCAGCAGCCTGTCACGGGATGCCGGGGAGCTGTTTTTT
>TRBV30|TRBD1|once|TRBJ2-7
CAWSPGQGVYEQYF
TGTGCCTGGAGCCCCGGACAGGGAGTCTACGAGCAGTACTTC
>TRBV25-1|TRBD1|.|TRBJ1-4
CASSDLTDRVNEKLFF
TGTGCCAGCAGTGACCTCACGGACAGGGTAAATGAAAAACTGTTTTTT
>TRBV6-5|.|.|TRBJ2-7
CASSYGQDSYEQYF
TGTGCCAGCAGTTACGGACAAGACTCCTACGAGCAGTACTTC
>TRBV11-3|.|.|TRBJ2-2
CASSLDGAGVANTGELFF
TGTGCCAGCAGCTTAGATGGCGCAGGGGTAGCGAACACCGGGGAGCTGTTTTTT
>TRBV19|.|.|TRBJ1-1
CATRMGGTVLNTEAFF
TGTGCCACCCGGATGGGGGGTACGGTACTGAACACTGAAGCTTTCTTT
>TRBV10-3|TRBD2|.|TRBJ2-1
CAISFGGAGGNEQFF
TGTGCCATCAGCTTCGGGGGGGCTGGAGGGAATGAGCAGTTCTTC
>TRBV30|TRBD2|.|TRBJ2-7
CAWSREEREIYEQYF
TGTGCCTGGAGTAGGGAGGAGCGGGAGATCTACGAGCAGTACTTC
>TRBV7-9|.|.|TRBJ1-1
CASSLYPGENTEAFF
TGTGCCAGCAGCTTATATCCAGGGGAGAACACTGAAGCTTTCTTT
>TRBV2|TRBD1|.|TRBJ2-4
CASQLTGDNIQYF
TGTGCCAGCCAGCTGACAGGGGATAACATTCAGTACTTC
>TRBV7-3|.|.|TRBJ2-5
CASSRDWSETQYF
TGTGCCAGCAGCCGAGATTGGTCGGAGACCCAGTACTTC
>TRBV4-2|.|.|TRBJ2-1
CASSRSGLSVF
TGTGCCAGCAGCCGGAGCGGGCTTTCAGTCTTC